Listed below are T cell receptor beta chains from one sample, sequenced in a study of CXCR3-negative and CXCR3-positive naive CD8 T cells. With the 5' RACE reads reprocessed, TCRdb shows one record per CDR3 protein and no DNA. This sample's table has some 49,000 distinct CDR3 sequences. The sample was naive CXCR3- CD8+ T cells from blood. The receptor set was obtained from a human donor in good health. Some clones in this sample may be carry-over from other donors' samples. Each CDR3 is given with its conserved first and last residue.

v_call	j_call	cdr3_aa
TRBV5-1	TRBJ2-7	CASSSAGETYEQYF
TRBV4-1	TRBJ2-2	CASSELAVDTGELFF
TRBV6-2/TRBV6-3	TRBJ2-7	CASSSGLASVEQYF
TRBV28	TRBJ2-5	CASSLGPAGEQETQYF
TRBV20-1	TRBJ2-7	CSATPVSEQYF
TRBV20-1	TRBJ2-2	CSARAFNTGELFF
TRBV14	TRBJ2-7	CASSQAQGVGEQYF
TRBV25-1	TRBJ2-1	CASRTTKNEQFF
TRBV18	TRBJ2-7	CASSPEGYEQYF
TRBV20-1	TRBJ1-1	CSAGPKGYTEAFF
TRBV7-6	TRBJ2-7	CASSLGGLGVYEQYF
TRBV29-1	TRBJ2-2	CSVTGNVNTGELFF
TRBV7-2	TRBJ2-2	CATGGFTGELFF
TRBV6-2/TRBV6-3	TRBJ2-7	CASRGGPVEYF
TRBV29-1	TRBJ2-1	CSVPAGLAGYNEQFF
TRBV6-2/TRBV6-3	TRBJ2-6	CASSRENSGANVLTF
TRBV28	TRBJ2-3	CASSLNWYRGSTDTQYF
TRBV25-1	TRBJ1-3	CASRTDSGNTIYF
TRBV20-1	TRBJ1-1	CSASSSWGTNTEAFF
TRBV10-3	TRBJ2-7	CAISEDRVAYEQYF
TRBV15	TRBJ2-7	CATSRDRTYNF
TRBV7-7	TRBJ2-2	CASSRGLAGGGGELFF
TRBV7-9	TRBJ2-7	CASSFADRAGEQYF
TRBV7-6	TRBJ2-7	CASSLGKGENYEQYF
TRBV14	TRBJ1-2	CASSQYRGQTRYGYTF
TRBV29-1	TRBJ1-1	CSVVTGGTEAFF
TRBV28	TRBJ1-5	CASSLWDRGSNQPQHF
TRBV11-3	TRBJ2-2	CASSFSGGGTGELFF
TRBV28	TRBJ2-1	CASSFAGGSDNEQFF
TRBV5-1	TRBJ2-1	CASSFSGQPYNEQFF
TRBV28	TRBJ2-7	CASSLPDRGPYNEQFF
TRBV10-3	TRBJ2-1	CAINPGSDEQFF
TRBV28	TRBJ2-3	CASSLSRRDTQYF
TRBV7-7	TRBJ1-4	CASTFVRQGSNEKLFF
TRBV20-1	TRBJ1-3	CSAIKGEGSGNTIYF
TRBV7-9	TRBJ2-7	CASSSPGVANEQYF
TRBV28	TRBJ1-5	CASSRQVPDQPQHF
TRBV7-9	TRBJ2-1	CASSLALGQIDNEQFF
TRBV6-5	TRBJ2-1	CASTESSDDEQFF